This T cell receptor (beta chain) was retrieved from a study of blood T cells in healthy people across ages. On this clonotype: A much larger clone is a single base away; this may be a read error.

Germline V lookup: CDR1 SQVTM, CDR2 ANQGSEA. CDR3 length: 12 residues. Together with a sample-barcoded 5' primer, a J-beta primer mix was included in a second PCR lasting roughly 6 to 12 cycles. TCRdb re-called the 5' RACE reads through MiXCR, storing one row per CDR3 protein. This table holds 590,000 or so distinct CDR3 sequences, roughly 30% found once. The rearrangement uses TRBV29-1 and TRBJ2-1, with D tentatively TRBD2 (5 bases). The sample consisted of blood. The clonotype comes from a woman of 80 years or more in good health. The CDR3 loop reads CSMASSYNERYF. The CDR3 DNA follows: TGCAGCATGGCAAGCTCCTACAATGAGCGGTACTTC.